The 18 T cell receptor beta chains below were found in one sample sequenced in a study of T cell repertoires in cytomegalovirus infection. TCRdb called the reads again in MiXCR, with one record for every CDR3 protein. The sample has 750,000 to 950,000 distinct CDR3 sequences, under 35% seen once. Their cognate antigens are unknown. Sequencing was performed on cultured CD8+ T cells from PBMCs, taken from culture after CMV antigen stimulation. The source is a human donor in good health (CMV status not recorded). Some clones in this sample may be carry-over from other donors' samples.

This clonotype was seen many times. The chain couples TRBV7-9 to TRBJ2-1; D is undetermined. CDR3 length: 16 residues. The germline V and J ends were trimmed by 5 bases and 0 bases, with 14 bases remaining between them. Germline CDR1 and CDR2: SEHNR and FQNEAQ (reference sequence). CDR3 nucleotides: TGTGCCAGCAGCGTCGGACCGTCCAGCTCCTACAATGAGCAGTTCTTC. It encodes CASSVGPSSSYNEQFF.

The chain recombines TRBV19 with TRBJ2-3; 11 bases fit TRBD2. Trimming took 7 bases from V and 0 from J; bases not matched to a gene: 12. The CDR3 contains 18 residues. CDR1 is LNHDA, CDR2 SQIVND, per germline (reference sequence). The CDR3 loop reads CASTLRRLAGGSTDTQYF. DNA of the CDR3: TGTGCCAGTACCCTTAGGCGGCTAGCGGGGGGCAGCACAGATACGCAGTATTTT.

This chain joins TRBV4-1 and TRBJ1-2, with a weak D call TRBD1 (5 bases). V was cut by 0 bases and J by 1 base, with 21 bases left in between. This CDR3 spans 19 amino acids. Germline loops: CDR1 MGHRA, CDR2 YSYEKL. The CDR3: CASSQERGETAYLNYGYTF. The CDR3 bases are TGCGCCAGCAGCCAAGAGCGAGGCGAGACAGCGTACCTTAACTATGGCTACACCTTC.

This rearrangement joins TRBV12-3 or TRBV12-4 to TRBJ2-7; TRBD1 might be the D (6 bases). Between the trimmed V and J ends, which lost 2 bases and 7 bases, there was a span of 15 bases. The CDR3 totals 14 residues. CDR3 DNA: TGTGCCAGCAGTTTAAAGACAGGTCTGAGGGAGCAGTACTTC. Amino acid sequence: CASSLKTGLREQYF.

The chain is built from TRBV15 and TRBJ2-2, with D maybe TRBD1 (5 bases). The germline V and J ends were trimmed by 5 bases and 7 bases, with 17 bases remaining between them. The germline CDR1 and CDR2 sequences are LNHNV and YYDKDF (reference sequence). This CDR3 contains 15 residues. The CDR3 coding sequence is TGTGCCACCAGCTTTACGAGCAGGGAAGGCGGGGAGCTGTTTTTT. It encodes CATSFTSREGGELFF.

V gene TRBV6-5 combines with J gene TRBJ2-1; the D is unclear. V shed 0 bases and J shed 15 bases, with 9 bases lying between them. The CDR3 is made up of 11 amino acids. Germline CDR1 reads MNHEY; CDR2 reads SVGAGI. The chain's CDR3 is CASSYSGFRFF. The CDR3 DNA reads as TGTGCCAGCAGTTACTCAGGGTTCCGGTTCTTC.

This chain uses TRBV27 with TRBJ1-1; D perhaps matches TRBD1 (5 bases). Trimming removed 3 bases at V and 7 bases at J, with 18 bases between. This CDR3 comprises 15 residues. CDR1 is MNHEY, CDR2 SMNVEV, per germline (reference sequence). The CDR3 bases are TGTGCCAGCAGTTTCTTTGGGGGTCTCTCCCATGAAGCTTTCTTT. Protein: CASSFFGGLSHEAFF.

The gene calls are TRBV7-8 and TRBJ1-5; the D is unclear. Between the trimmed V and J ends, which lost 1 base and 1 base, there was a span of 11 bases. Germline-derived CDR1 and CDR2 are SGHVS and FQNEAQ. This CDR3 is 16 amino acids long. Written as DNA, the CDR3 is TGTGCCAGCAGCTTAGTTCGGGGTTTCAGCAATCAGCCCCAGCATTTT. It translates to CASSLVRGFSNQPQHF.

This clonotype was counted many times. The rearrangement uses TRBV7-4 and TRBJ1-1; 10 bases align to TRBD1. Germline V CDR1 and CDR2: SGHVT, SQSDAQ. J gave up 1 base and V 6 bases, and 23 bases lay outside the gene matches. This CDR3 is built from 21 residues. CDR3 amino acids: CASRRDRGTVWNRTGNTEAFF. For the CDR3, the DNA is TGTGCCAGCAGAAGGGACAGGGGAACGGTGTGGAACCGGACGGGGAACACTGAAGCTTTCTTT.

The chain joins TRBV19 to TRBJ2-7, with 9 positions matching TRBD1. With 3 bases clipped from V and 7 bases from J, the junction kept 10 bases outside the gene matches. Germline assignment: CDR1 LNHDA and CDR2 SQIVND (reference sequence). The CDR3 covers 15 residues. CDR3 in DNA: TGTGCCAGTAGTATCGCCCTGGGGACAGGGAGGGAGCAGTACTTC. Translating it yields CASSIALGTGREQYF.

In this sample, this clonotype turned up a few times. This chain joins TRBV19 and TRBJ2-3; no clear D. The length of the CDR3 is 14 residues. Germline V gives CDR1 LNHDA, CDR2 SQIVND (reference sequence). V gave up 5 bases and J gave up 0 bases, with 9 bases separating them. This CDR3 is CASSVSDSTDTQYF. CDR3 in DNA: TGTGCCAGTAGTGTAAGCGATAGCACAGATACGCAGTATTTT.

This clonotype was seen repeatedly, ten times or more. The rearrangement links TRBV6-5 to TRBJ1-2; D might be TRBD1 (5 bases). The V gene's germline CDR1 is MNHEY and CDR2 SVGAGI. V lost 4 bases and J 8 bases, leaving 17 bases between the germline ends. There are 14 residues in the CDR3. The CDR3 region has the DNA TGTGCCAGCAGTTTAGGGGACCTTCCGGGGGGCTACACCTTC. Translating it yields CASSLGDLPGGYTF.

The chain carries TRBV4-3 and TRBJ2-2; perhaps TRBD1 as D (5 bases). The CDR3 spans 18 residues. Germline V CDR1 and CDR2: LGHNA, YSLEER. Trimming cost V 1 base and J 4 bases, with 19 bases left between them. The DNA for the CDR3 is TGCGCCAGCAGCCAAGTATTCATTTCCAGGGAAAGCACCGGGGAGCTGTTTTTT. It translates to CASSQVFISRESTGELFF.

This clonotype was observed a few times. The rearrangement uses TRBV6-5 and TRBJ2-7; tentatively, D is TRBD1 (7 bases). Trimming shortened V by 8 bases and J by 0 bases, and 17 bases separated the two germline ends. This CDR3 is 15 amino acids long. The germline gives CDR1 MNHEY, CDR2 SVGAGI. The CDR3 is CASRPGGTVSYEQYF. CDR3 nucleotides: TGTGCCAGCCGCCCGGGCGGGACAGTCTCCTACGAGCAGTACTTC.

Many counts were recorded for this clonotype. The genes are TRBV7-6 and TRBJ1-1, with TRBD1 matching 9 bases. The CDR3 runs 15 residues. The ends lost 4 bases at V and 0 bases at J; junction bases unmatched: 3. CDR1 and CDR2 from the germline V gene are SGHVS and FNYEAQ. CDR3 in DNA: TGTGCCAGCAGCTCAGGACAGGGGATGAACACTGAAGCTTTCTTT. Protein product: CASSSGQGMNTEAFF.

The chain carries TRBV7-9 and TRBJ1-2; D gene unclear. This CDR3 has 11 residues. Germline V lookup: CDR1 SEHNR, CDR2 FQNEAQ (reference sequence). V lost 5 bases and J 5 bases, leaving 6 bases between the germline ends. The DNA for the CDR3 is TGTGCCAGCAGCCGGGCTTATGGCTACACCTTC. This codes for CASSRAYGYTF. The full variable domain, its missing parts supplied by reference TRBV7-9 and TRBJ1-2, is DTGVSQNPRHKITKRGQNVTFRCDPISEHNRLYWYRQTLGQGPEFLTYFQNEAQLEKSRLLSDRFSAERPKGSFSTLEIQRTEQGDSAMYLCASSRAYGYTFGSGTRLTVV.

This clonotype has ten or more counts. The CDR3 protein is CASSSAGFRGETQYF. In DNA form, the CDR3 reads TGTGCCAGCAGCTCAGCGGGATTCAGGGGAGAGACCCAGTACTTC. This sequence joins TRBV7-2 and TRBJ2-5; D perhaps matches TRBD2 (7 bases). The CDR3 is 15 amino acids. Germline lookup yields CDR1 SGHTA and CDR2 FQGNSA. V lost 4 bases and J 4 bases, leaving 16 bases between the germline ends.

The chain employs TRBV10-2 and TRBJ1-4, with D possibly TRBD1 on 6 matching bases. This CDR3 region has 16 residues. Germline lookup yields CDR1 WSHSY and CDR2 SAAADI. The V gene lost 2 bases and the J gene lost 12 bases, with 22 bases spanning the gap. CDR3 sequence: CASSEQGDRTERELFF. In nucleotides, the CDR3 is TGCGCCAGCAGTGAGCAAGGTGACAGGACCGAAAGGGAACTGTTTTTT.